Following are 19 T cell receptor beta chains from one sample sequenced in a study of molecular identifiers for immune sequencing clone quantification. In TCRdb, the PCR reads were re-called with MiXCR into one record per CDR3 protein. The table lists about 65,000 distinct CDR3 sequences, around 17% of them singletons. Sequenced material: naive CD8+ T cells from blood, with Jurkat cell RNA spiked in. This sample's subset: FACS-sorted CD8+CD4-CCR7+CD45RA+ naive T cells. These receptors originate from a human donor in good health. Some libraries in this study had Jurkat cell RNA spiked in.

This clonotype was detected ten times or more. This sequence joins TRBV10-3 and TRBJ2-3; TRBD2 is a possible D gene (6 bases). Per germline, CDR1 ENHRY and CDR2 SYGVKD. V lost 3 bases to trimming and J lost 1 base, with 11 bases between them. The CDR3 has 15 amino acids. CDR3 region: CAISEWDSGTDTQYF. CDR3 coding DNA: TGTGCCATCAGTGAATGGGACTCGGGCACAGATACGCAGTATTTT.

This clonotype was seen at least ten times. J is TRBJ2-3 and V is TRBV5-8; unclear D gene. This CDR3 has 15 residues. Per germline, CDR1 SGHTS and CDR2 YDEGEE. The germline V and J ends were trimmed by 4 bases and 0 bases, with 12 bases remaining between them. The CDR3 is CASSPSPASTDTQYF. The CDR3 nucleotides read TGTGCCAGCAGCCCCTCCCCTGCTAGCACAGATACGCAGTATTTT.

This clonotype was recorded many times. This sequence joins TRBV27 and TRBJ2-3; the D call may be TRBD1 or TRBD2 (6 bases each). CDR1 is MNHEY, CDR2 SMNVEV, per germline (reference sequence). Trimming took 6 bases from V and 3 from J, leaving 16 bases between them. CDR3 length: 15 amino acids. The CDR3 sequence is CASRSLGGRTDTQYF. The DNA of the CDR3 is TGTGCCAGCAGGTCCCTGGGGGGCCGGACAGATACGCAGTATTTT.

This clonotype was recorded many times. The gene calls are TRBV29-1 and TRBJ2-7, with 10 bases matching TRBD1. CDR3 length: 13 residues. V lost 4 bases to trimming and J lost 4 bases; unmatched junction nucleotides: 4. Per germline, CDR1 SQVTM and CDR2 ANQGSEA. The CDR3 DNA sequence: TGCAGCGTTGTTTGGGACAGGGGATACGAGCAGTACTTC. This encodes CSVVWDRGYEQYF.

The sample holds many counts of this clonotype. This CDR3 is CSASVMAVSNYGYTF. DNA for the CDR3: TGCAGTGCTAGCGTTATGGCGGTATCCAACTATGGCTACACCTTC. J is TRBJ1-2 and V is TRBV20-1; D gene ambiguous. This CDR3 comprises 15 residues. With 3 bases removed from V and 2 bases from J, the gap between germline ends came to 16 bases. The V gene's germline CDR1 is DFQATT and CDR2 SNEGSKA (reference sequence).

This clonotype was recorded many times. CDR3 nucleotides: TGTGCCAGCAGCCAATACGGGACCCCCACCTACGAGCAGTACTTC. Translating gives CASSQYGTPTYEQYF. The chain employs TRBV28 and TRBJ2-7; D may be TRBD1 or TRBD2 (5 bases each). Trimming stripped 6 bases from V and 2 bases from J, with 17 bases between. The germline CDR1 and CDR2 sequences are MDHEN and SYDVKM. The CDR3 is 15 amino acids.

Only a few counts were recorded for this clonotype. V usage is TRBV10-3 and J usage is TRBJ2-1; D is possibly TRBD1 or TRBD2 (5 bases each). Per the germline V gene, CDR1 is ENHRY and CDR2 is SYGVKD. Trimming shortened V by 3 bases and J by 1 base, and 16 bases separated the two germline ends. The CDR3 runs 17 residues. CDR3 bases: TGTGCCATCAGTGACCCAAACAAGGGACCATCCTACAATGAGCAGTTCTTC. This gives the protein CAISDPNKGPSYNEQFF.

This chain links TRBV19 with TRBJ1-5; 9 nucleotides align to TRBD1. Trimming took 10 bases from V and 0 from J; bases not matched to a gene: 10. Germline loops: CDR1 LNHDA, CDR2 SQIVND (reference sequence). This CDR3 is 16 amino acids long. This CDR3 reads CATRDRVDYSNQPQHF. The DNA for the CDR3 is TGTGCCACCCGGGACAGGGTGGATTATAGCAATCAGCCCCAGCATTTT.

This clonotype was seen at least ten times. CDR3 nucleotide sequence: TGCAGTGCTAGAGAACGGACTAGCGGGAGGTCCTACTCCTACGAGCAGTACTTC. Residues: CSARERTSGRSYSYEQYF. V is TRBV20-1 and J is TRBJ2-7; 14 nucleotides line up with TRBD2. CDR1 and CDR2 from the germline V gene are DFQATT and SNEGSKA (reference sequence). CDR3 length: 18 residues. With 0 bases clipped from V and 0 bases from J, the junction kept 7 bases outside the gene matches.

Remarks on this clonotype: A much larger clonotype is one base distant, so this may be a read error. The chain combines TRBV6-1 with TRBJ1-2; 9 bases align to TRBD1. This CDR3 has 15 amino acids. The germline V gene encodes CDR1 MNHNS and CDR2 SASEGT. The CDR3 loop reads CAGSEQPGQGYGYTF. The CDR3 DNA sequence: TGTGCCGGCAGTGAGCAACCGGGACAGGGTTATGGCTACACCTTC.

V is TRBV5-6 and J is TRBJ2-7; tentatively, D is TRBD1 (5 bases). The CDR3 contains 14 residues. Trimming pared 0 bases from V and 0 bases from J, leaving 7 bases between. The germline CDR1 and CDR2 sequences are SGHDT and YYEEEE. The CDR3 DNA reads TGTGCCAGCAGCTTGGACCAGGGCTCCTACGAGCAGTACTTC. It specifies CASSLDQGSYEQYF.

This clonotype was observed at least ten times. This chain connects TRBV7-8 to TRBJ2-3; 7 bases match TRBD1. The V gene's germline CDR1 is SGHVS and CDR2 FQNEAQ. The length of the CDR3 is 13 residues. The J segment lost 7 bases and the V segment lost 5 bases, leaving 6 bases of the junction unmatched. DNA of the CDR3: TGTGCCAGCAGCCTAGACAGGGTAAATACGCAGTATTTT. Translated: CASSLDRVNTQYF. Full variable domain (remainder filled in from reference TRBV7-8 and TRBJ2-3): GAGVSQSPRYKVAKRGQDVALRCDPISGHVSLFWYQQALGQGPEFLTYFQNEAQLDKSGLPSDRFFAERPEGSVSTLKIQRTQQEDSAVYLCASSLDRVNTQYFGPGTRLTVL.

This clonotype showed up many times. The CDR3 DNA is TGTGCCAGCAGCTCCTGGGACTCCCGCAGAAGCACAGATACGCAGTATTTT. Encoded protein: CASSSWDSRRSTDTQYF. The chain has TRBV7-9 and TRBJ2-3, with a possible D match to TRBD2 (6 bases). From germline, CDR1 is SEHNR and CDR2 FQNEAQ (reference sequence). This CDR3 comprises 17 residues. Trimming stripped 4 bases from V and 0 bases from J, with 17 bases between.

This clonotype was found many times. The chain joins TRBV12-3 or TRBV12-4 to TRBJ2-7; a weak D match, TRBD1 (6 bases). Trimming removed 5 bases at V and 1 base at J, with 12 bases between. There are 14 residues in the CDR3. The CDR3 region has the DNA TGTGCCAGCAGTCAACAGGGTGCTTCCTACGAGCAGTACTTC. This sequence encodes CASSQQGASYEQYF.

About this clonotype itself: A much bigger clone sits one base away, suggesting this may be a read error. The V call is TRBV5-4, the J call TRBJ2-3; D might be TRBD1 (5 bases). The CDR3 is made up of 15 amino acids. Germline V gives CDR1 SGHNT, CDR2 YYREEE (reference sequence). V lost 0 bases, J lost 1 base, and 9 bases lay in between. The CDR3, as DNA: TGTGCCAGCAGCTTGGCGACAGCTGGCACAGATACGCAGTATTTT. Residues: CASSLATAGTDTQYF.

This clonotype showed up many times. J is TRBJ1-3 and V is TRBV28; D perhaps matches TRBD1 (6 bases). V was cut by 8 bases and J by 2 bases, with 19 bases left in between. This CDR3 is 16 amino acids long. The germline CDR1 and CDR2 sequences are MDHEN and SYDVKM. The CDR3 loop reads CASSPRGTYTGNTIYF. Written as DNA, the CDR3 is TGTGCCAGCTCCCCCAGGGGCACATATACTGGAAACACCATATATTTT.

This clonotype was observed many times. This rearrangement joins TRBV5-6 to TRBJ2-6; 7 positions match TRBD1. The CDR3 sequence is 20 residues long. Trimming removed 4 bases from V and 0 bases from J; junction bases left unmatched: 16. Germline assignment: CDR1 SGHDT and CDR2 YYEEEE. CDR3 DNA: TGTGCCAGCAGCCCCCTTCATAGGACAGGCTTCGACTCTGGGGCCAACGTCCTGACTTTC. Protein: CASSPLHRTGFDSGANVLTF.

In regard to this clonotype: A much larger clone differs from this one at a single base, so this may be a read error. The chain employs TRBV5-3 and TRBJ2-3, with 7 bases lining up with TRBD1. TRBV5-3 is marked as an open reading frame, function uncertain. The CDR3 is 12 amino acids. Losses at the gene ends were 8 bases for V and 4 bases for J; bases not matched to a gene: 4. The chain's CDR3 is CASSTGADTQYF. DNA of the CDR3: TGTGCCAGCAGTACAGGGGCAGATACGCAGTATTTT.

The gene calls are TRBV12-3 or TRBV12-4 and TRBJ2-5; 7 nucleotides line up with TRBD2. The CDR3 loop spans 16 amino acids. V lost 3 bases, J lost 4 bases, and 11 bases stayed unmatched. The CDR3 loop is CASSFMREGLGETQYF. CDR3 bases: TGTGCCAGCAGTTTTATGAGGGAGGGCCTAGGAGAGACCCAGTACTTC.